The 26 T cell receptor beta chains given below trace back to one sample, sequenced in a study of vaccination effects on CD4 cells after COVID-19. No antigens are known for them. Expansion of antigen-specific CD4+ T cells with viral peptide pools was carried out by the ViraFEST assay before sequencing. CD4+ T cell isolation took place after approximately 11 days of culture. The person's infection with SARS-CoV-2, confirmed by PCR, took place between March and December 2020. Using immunoSEQ multiplex PCR, the repertoire was profiled, and TCRdb retains in-frame clones only, with some absent. This repertoire shows more than 35,000 clones, roughly 70% found once; its top ten account for under 40%. The sample here was CD4+ T cells from PBMCs cultured with a peptide pool, taken before COVID-19 vaccination. The source is a human donor who had a prior SARS-CoV-2 infection.

This CDR3 is CASSPAMNTEAFF. In DNA, the CDR3 is TGTGCCAGCTCTCCCGCCATGAACACTGAAGCTTTCTTT. The chain joins TRBV18 to TRBJ1-1, with D unclear. Trimming shortened V by 6 bases and J by 0 bases, and 8 bases separated the two germline ends. Germline CDR1 reads KGHSH; CDR2 reads LQKENI. The CDR3 loop spans 13 amino acids.

By share, this clone ranks as medium-sized (0.01 to 0.1%). The chain carries TRBV9 and TRBJ2-3, with D hard to call. Germline V gene lookup returns CDR1 SGDLS and CDR2 YYNGEE. The CDR3 runs 16 residues. The V end lost 0 bases, the J end lost 4 bases, and 15 bases lay between the germline ends. In DNA, the CDR3 is TGTGCCAGCAGCGTAGCGGTGAATTTGGGCTCAGATACGCAGTATTTT. Amino acid sequence: CASSVAVNLGSDTQYF.

This chain uses TRBV7-2 with TRBJ2-5, with 11 bases identical to TRBD1. V shed 1 base and J 5 bases; nucleotides not matched to a gene: 6. CDR1 and CDR2 from the germline V gene are SGHTA and FQGNSA. The CDR3 consists of 16 residues. CDR3 loop: CASSLGGTGGVETQYF. DNA for the CDR3: TGTGCCAGCAGCTTAGGTGGGACAGGGGGTGTCGAGACCCAGTACTTC.

The chain has TRBV21-1 and TRBJ2-3; TRBD1 was called by the table and not checked on the DNA. TRBV21-1 is classified as a pseudogene. This CDR3 spans 14 amino acids. The CDR3 sequence: CASSNRQDTDTQYF. The CDR3 DNA sequence: TGTGCCAGCAGCAACAGACAGGACACAGATACGCAGTATTTT.

There are a few counts of this clone. The chain joins TRBV7-3 to TRBJ2-1; the D gene is possibly TRBD1 (7 bases). The V end was cut by 2 bases, the J end by 7 bases, with 9 bases between. The CDR3 has 13 residues. Germline values: CDR1 SGHTA, CDR2 FQGTGA. This chain's CDR3 is CASSLAGQNEQFF. In nucleotides, the CDR3 is TGTGCCAGCAGCTTAGCGGGACAGAATGAGCAGTTCTTC.

The chain has TRBV5-1 and TRBJ1-2; D is unclear. CDR3 length equals 13 residues. Per germline, CDR1 SGHRS and CDR2 YFSETQ. Between the trimmed V and J ends, which lost 0 bases and 7 bases, there was a span of 10 bases. The CDR3 protein is CASSLDAVSGYTF. For the CDR3, the DNA is TGCGCCAGCAGCTTGGACGCGGTGAGTGGCTACACCTTC.

The chain is built from TRBV19 and TRBJ2-5; 7 positions agree with TRBD1. The CDR3 is 15 amino acids. V gave up 5 bases and J gave up 2 bases; unmatched junction bases: 8. CDR1 and CDR2 (germline): LNHDA, SQIVND (reference sequence). Written as DNA, the CDR3 is TGTGCCAGTAGTTCGGGACAGCTCAATCAAGAGACCCAGTACTTC. Its translation: CASSSGQLNQETQYF.

V is TRBV24-1 and J is TRBJ2-1; TRBD2 agrees at 9 bases. V lost 3 bases to trimming and J lost 0 bases; unmatched junction nucleotides: 11. CDR1 and CDR2 (germline): KGHDR, SFDVKD. The CDR3 extends over 19 amino acids. The CDR3 coding sequence is TGTGCCACCAGTGATGGGGGACTAGCATACCCCCTCTCCTACAATGAGCAGTTCTTC. Encoded protein: CATSDGGLAYPLSYNEQFF.

This chain links TRBV28 with TRBJ2-3, with D possibly called TRBD1 or TRBD2 (5 bases each). CDR3 length: 17 amino acids. V lost 5 bases and J lost 7, with 25 bases in between. CDR1 is MDHEN and CDR2 is SYDVKM in the germline V gene. In DNA, the CDR3 is TGTGCCAGCAGTCCGATCAGGACACTGAGGGGAACAAATACGCAGTATTTT. Translated: CASSPIRTLRGTNTQYF.

The J gene is TRBJ2-7, the V gene TRBV7-9; D possibly corresponds to TRBD1 (5 bases). The V end lost 3 bases, the J end lost 5 bases, and 11 bases lay between the germline ends. CDR1 is SEHNR and CDR2 is FQNEAQ in the germline V gene (reference sequence). This CDR3 is 13 amino acids long. This CDR3 is CASSFVQGHEQYF. The CDR3 nucleotides read TGTGCCAGCAGCTTTGTTCAGGGCCACGAGCAGTACTTC.

This clone appeared a few times. The CDR3 loop is CASSLTQGARYGYTF. CDR3 DNA: TGTGCCAGCAGCTTAACACAGGGGGCGCGGTATGGCTACACCTTC. The chain is built from TRBV11-3 and TRBJ1-2, with TRBD1 matching over 9 bases. The CDR3 sequence is 15 residues long. The germline gives CDR1 SGHNT, CDR2 YENEEA. V lost 2 bases, J lost 5 bases, and 6 bases stayed unmatched. Full variable domain (rest looked up from reference TRBV11-3 and TRBJ1-2): EAGVVQSPRYKIIEKKQPVAFWCNPISGHNTLYWYLQNLGQGPELLIRYENEEAVDDSQLPKDRFSAERLKGVDSTLKIQPAELGDSAVYLCASSLTQGARYGYTFGSGTRLTVV.

This chain links TRBV18 with TRBJ2-2; tentative D call: TRBD1 (6 bases). There are 17 residues in the CDR3. CDR1 is KGHSH and CDR2 is LQKENI in the germline V gene. V was trimmed by 3 bases and J by 2 bases, leaving 16 bases between them. The CDR3 DNA follows: TGTGCCAGCTCACCCACCGGGACACGTCGTAACACCGGGGAGCTGTTTTTT. Its translation: CASSPTGTRRNTGELFF.

This chain uses TRBV5-1 with TRBJ2-3, with TRBD1 matching over 8 bases. The CDR3 runs 14 residues. Germline V gene sequence: CDR1 SGHRS, CDR2 YFSETQ. Trimming cost V 4 bases and J 4 bases; bases outside gene matches: 5. The CDR3 region is CASSETGVSDTQYF. CDR3 coding DNA: TGCGCCAGCAGCGAGACAGGGGTATCAGATACGCAGTATTTT. Full variable domain (missing parts from reference TRBV5-1 and TRBJ2-3): KAGVTQTPRYLIKTRGQQVTLSCSPISGHRSVSWYQQTPGQGLQFLFEYFSETQRNKGNFPGRFSGRQFSNSRSEMNVSTLELGDSALYLCASSETGVSDTQYFGPGTRLTVL.

The V call is TRBV19, the J call TRBJ1-2, with D possibly matching TRBD1 (6 bases). With 6 bases removed from V and 5 bases from J, the gap between germline ends came to 19 bases. The CDR3 covers 15 residues. Germline V gives CDR1 LNHDA, CDR2 SQIVND (reference sequence). CDR3 nucleotide sequence: TGTGCCAGTAGAAGTGTCGGGGGGCAAGAGTATGGCTACACCTTC. Amino acids: CASRSVGGQEYGYTF.

This chain connects TRBV6-6 to TRBJ2-5; the D is unclear. The germline CDR1 and CDR2 sequences are MNHNY and SVGAGI (reference sequence). V was pared by 4 bases and J by 2 bases, with 11 bases between. This CDR3 region has 14 residues. The CDR3 coding sequence is TGTGCCAGCAGTTCTCCTGGTGGACAAGAGACCCAGTACTTC. Translating gives CASSSPGGQETQYF.

V and J are TRBV6-1 and TRBJ2-5; 8 bases line up with TRBD1. The junction had 14 bases not matched to a gene; V was cut back by 2 bases and J by 0 bases. Germline V CDR1 and CDR2: MNHNS, SASEGT. This CDR3 spans 19 amino acids. The CDR3 protein is CASSESTGGYLKYQETQYF. CDR3 DNA: TGTGCCAGCAGTGAAAGTACAGGGGGGTACCTCAAGTACCAAGAGACCCAGTACTTC.

This sequence joins TRBV2 and TRBJ2-3; D is perhaps TRBD1 or TRBD2 (5 bases each). Germline V gene lookup returns CDR1 SNHLY and CDR2 FYNNEI. V was trimmed by 6 bases and J by 10 bases, leaving 14 bases between them. The CDR3 has 12 amino acids. The CDR3 loop reads CASRGWGTPQYF. Here the CDR3 DNA reads TGTGCCAGCAGGGGTTGGGGGACCCCGCAGTATTTT.

The chain links TRBV30 to TRBJ2-6; no reliable D call. This CDR3 is built from 14 residues. Germline V gene sequence: CDR1 GTSNPN, CDR2 SVGIG (reference sequence). Deletions cut 0 bases from V and 1 base from J, with 4 bases between. CDR3 residues: CAWSVGSGANVLTF. In nucleotides, the CDR3 is TGTGCCTGGAGTGTAGGATCTGGGGCCAACGTCCTGACTTTC. The variable domain in full, completed from reference TRBV30 and TRBJ2-6, reads SQTIHQWPATLVQPVGSPLSLECTVEGTSNPNLYWYRQAAGRGLQLLFYSVGIGQISSEVPQNLSASRPQDRQFILSSKKLLLSDSGFYLCAWSVGSGANVLTFGAGSRLTVL.

The CDR3 nucleotides read TGCGCCAGCAGCTTGATCCTAGCGGCCTACAATGAGCAGTTCTTC. This encodes CASSLILAAYNEQFF. The chain recombines TRBV5-1 with TRBJ2-1; 7 nucleotides line up with TRBD2. V lost 1 base and J lost 2; bases outside the gene matches: 3. Germline V lookup: CDR1 SGHRS, CDR2 YFSETQ. This CDR3 comprises 15 residues.

The chain joins TRBV7-9 to TRBJ2-2; D unresolved. Germline-derived CDR1 and CDR2 are SEHNR and FQNEAQ (reference sequence). The CDR3 is 14 amino acids. V was clipped by 3 bases and J by 1 base, with 6 bases between them. CDR3 coding DNA: TGTGCCAGCAGCTTGTCGGGGAACACCGGGGAGCTGTTTTTT. Amino acids: CASSLSGNTGELFF.

V gene TRBV5-1 combines with J gene TRBJ1-1; D might be TRBD1 (5 bases). V was pared by 3 bases and J by 5 bases, with 14 bases between. The CDR3 is 14 amino acids. Germline V gene lookup returns CDR1 SGHRS and CDR2 YFSETQ. CDR3 bases: TGCGCCAGCAGCTCCTCGAGGGGAGGTACTGAAGCTTTCTTT. This sequence encodes CASSSSRGGTEAFF.

This clone was recorded a few times. This rearrangement joins TRBV7-2 to TRBJ1-1, with unresolved D. This CDR3 is 13 amino acids long. The germline CDR1 and CDR2 sequences are SGHTA and FQGNSA. V was trimmed by 0 bases and J by 1 base, leaving 3 bases between them. The DNA of the CDR3 is TGTGCCAGCAGCTTAGCAGGGAACACTGAAGCTTTCTTT. Translation gives CASSLAGNTEAFF.

This clone was seen only once. This chain uses TRBV6-1 with TRBJ2-7; D is uncertain. This CDR3 contains 12 residues. Germline-derived CDR1 and CDR2 are MNHNS and SASEGT. V dropped 2 bases and J dropped 1 base, with 3 bases sitting between them. This CDR3 is CASSEQSYEQYF. The CDR3 coding sequence is TGTGCCAGCAGTGAACAGTCCTACGAGCAGTACTTC.

The J gene is TRBJ1-2, the V gene TRBV7-3; D is possibly TRBD1 (6 bases). Germline V lookup: CDR1 SGHTA, CDR2 FQGTGA. This CDR3 region has 14 residues. V lost 5 bases and J lost 6, with 16 bases in between. In nucleotides, the CDR3 is TGTGCCAGCAGCCCCCGCCCAGGGGTACATGGCTACACCTTC. Translation: CASSPRPGVHGYTF.

The V call is TRBV4-3, the J call TRBJ2-7, with D perhaps TRBD1 or TRBD2 (6 bases each). The CDR3 has 17 residues. V lost 4 bases to trimming and J lost 0 bases, with 19 bases between them. Germline-derived CDR1 and CDR2 are LGHNA and YSLEER. The CDR3 sequence: CASSPSNSGASSYEQYF. Written as DNA, the CDR3 is TGCGCCAGCAGCCCGTCGAATTCGGGGGCATCCTCCTACGAGCAGTACTTC.

V and J are TRBV5-1 and TRBJ1-1; D is undetermined. This CDR3 spans 14 amino acids. Trimming cost V 2 bases and J 5 bases, with 13 bases left between them. In germline, CDR1 is SGHRS, CDR2 YFSETQ. This CDR3 reads CASSFTTVWTEAFF. The CDR3 region has the DNA TGCGCCAGCAGCTTTACCACAGTATGGACTGAAGCTTTCTTT.